A selection of T cell receptor beta chains follows, all from one sample in a study of blood T cell repertoires in COVID-19. Measured with immunoSEQ multiplex PCR; TCRdb has only the in-frame clones, and not every one. The sample includes 160,000 or so clones, 75% to 90% seen only once; the top ten take around 15%. Sequenced: peripheral blood. These receptors were obtained from a woman between 40 and 55 years old with acute or convalescent COVID-19. CDR3s include the opening cysteine and the closing phenylalanine or tryptophan. The order of the fields is D gene, J gene, clone size, V gene, CDR3 DNA, CDR3 protein. A D gene is named only where the DNA matches it firmly. Size is omitted from some rows. Given values are once, few, many or a class for expanded clones.

-	TRBJ1-5	-	TRBV5-5	TGTGCCAGCAGCTTGGACTTAAGCAATCAGCCCCAGCATTTT	CASSLDLSNQPQHF
TRBD1	TRBJ2-1	-	TRBV3-1/TRBV3-2	TGTGCCAGCAGCCAAGATTCGGCGGCAGGGGGTATGAATGAGCAGTTCTTC	CASSQDSAAGGMNEQFF
TRBD2	TRBJ2-3	-	TRBV27	TGTGCCAGCAGTTCCCGGACTAGCGGGGTTACAGATACGCAGTATTTT	CASSSRTSGVTDTQYF
-	TRBJ1-4	-	TRBV6-5	TGTGCCAGTGGCCGGGGGGGCGCGGACGAAAAACTGTTTTTT	CASGRGGADEKLFF
-	TRBJ1-5	-	TRBV19	TGTGCCAGTAGTGACGGGACAACTCTCCCGGGCAATCAGCCCCAGCATTTT	CASSDGTTLPGNQPQHF
-	TRBJ2-1	-	TRBV5-1	TGCGCCAGCAGCTCAACAGGCAATGAGCAGTTCTTC	CASSSTGNEQFF
TRBD1	TRBJ1-1	-	TRBV19	TGTGCCAGTAGAGGGACAGTGAACACTGAAGCTTTCTTT	CASRGTVNTEAFF
TRBD1	TRBJ1-5	-	TRBV10-3	TGTGCCAGTCTCACCCCGGACAGGGGGATACTGAGGGTTCAGCCCCAGCATTTT	CASLTPDRGILRVQPQHF
-	TRBJ1-2	-	TRBV27	TGTGCCAGCAGTTTAGCAGGGTCTGGCTACACCTTC	CASSLAGSGYTF
TRBD2	TRBJ2-3	-	TRBV4-2	TGTGCCAGCAGCCAAGATCTTGCGGGGGGGCTTCGGGATACGCAGTATTTT	CASSQDLAGGLRDTQYF
-	TRBJ1-2	-	TRBV20-1	TGCAGTGCTAGTGAAAATCTACGTTTTAACTATGGCTACACCTTC	CSASENLRFNYGYTF
TRBD2	TRBJ2-5	-	TRBV9	TGTGCCAGCAGCGATAGACTAGCGGGAGGGTTAGAGACCCAGTACTTC	CASSDRLAGGLETQYF
TRBD2	TRBJ2-2	-	TRBV5-8	TGTGCCAGCAGCTTGATGCGGGAGAATCACGGGGAGCTGTTTTTT	CASSLMRENHGELFF
TRBD2	TRBJ2-5	-	TRBV7-9	TGTGCCAGCAGCTTAGGCGAGCGGGAGGGCCTAGAGACCCAGTACTTC	CASSLGEREGLETQYF
-	TRBJ1-5	once	TRBV18	TGTGCCAGCTCACCCCTGGGGCAGGGCAATCAGCCCCAGCATTTT	CASSPLGQGNQPQHF
TRBD1	TRBJ1-2	-	TRBV28	TGCGCCAGCAGACAGGGGACTAACTATGGCTACACCTTC	CASRQGTNYGYTF
TRBD2	TRBJ2-5	-	TRBV5-4	TGTGCCAGCAGCCTCTCCCCGGGTAGCGGGGGATCAAAAGAGACCCAGTACTTC	CASSLSPGSGGSKETQYF
-	TRBJ2-1	once	TRBV19	TGTGCCAGTAGTATAGTCAGGGTCAATGAGCAGTTCTTC	CASSIVRVNEQFF
-	TRBJ1-4	-	TRBV27	TGTGCCAGCAGTGAGGGGACACCGAATGAAAAACTGTTTTTT	CASSEGTPNEKLFF
-	TRBJ1-4	-	TRBV10-2	TGCGCCAGCAGCACCGGACAGTGGAATGAAAAACTGTTTTTT	CASSTGQWNEKLFF
-	TRBJ2-7	-	TRBV5-6	TGTGCCAGCAGCTTTAGGGAGTGGTCCTACGAGCAGTACTTC	CASSFREWSYEQYF
TRBD2	TRBJ2-7	-	TRBV11-2	TGTGCCAGCAGCTTAGGACTAGCGGTCTCCTACGAGCAGTACTTC	CASSLGLAVSYEQYF
-	TRBJ1-5	-	TRBV12-3/TRBV12-4	TGTGCCAGCAGCCTAAATAGCAATCAGCCCCAGCATTTT	CASSLNSNQPQHF
-	TRBJ2-7	-	TRBV13	TGTGCCAGCAGCTTGGAGGGATTCTACGAGCAGTACTTC	CASSLEGFYEQYF
-	TRBJ2-1	-	TRBV4-1	TGCGCCAGCAGCCAGGGGTTACGGGGCAATGAGCAGTTCTTC	CASSQGLRGNEQFF
-	TRBJ2-7	once	TRBV30	TGTGCCTGCACAGGGGAGGCCTACGAGCAGTACTTC	CACTGEAYEQYF
TRBD1	TRBJ2-2	once	TRBV7-9	TGTGCCAGCAGCCCTACCCGGACAGGGAAGTTTAACACCGGGGAGCTGTTTTTT	CASSPTRTGKFNTGELFF
-	TRBJ1-2	-	TRBV3-1/TRBV3-2	TGTGCCAGCAGCCAGGACCGGGACTCCGCTAACTATGGCTACACCTTC	CASSQDRDSANYGYTF
TRBD1	TRBJ2-2	-	TRBV18	TGTGCCAGCTCACAGGGACAGGACGCCGGGGAGCTGTTTTTT	CASSQGQDAGELFF
TRBD2	TRBJ2-3	once	TRBV3-1/TRBV3-2	TGTGCCAGCAGCCAAGTCTTGGCGGGAGCGGGAGATACGCAGTATTTT	CASSQVLAGAGDTQYF
-	TRBJ2-6	-	TRBV29-1	TGCAGCGTCCGCAGGGGCTCTGGGGCCAACGTCCTGACTTTC	CSVRRGSGANVLTF
-	TRBJ2-2	-	TRBV7-9	TGTGCCAGCCGAGAGGACACTAACACCGGGGAGCTGTTTTTT	CASREDTNTGELFF
-	TRBJ2-7	-	TRBV7-9	TGTGCCAGCAGCTTGCGGGGCACCTACGAGCAGTACTTC	CASSLRGTYEQYF
-	TRBJ1-6	few	TRBV12-5	TGTGCTAGTGGTTTGGTGGGGGGAAGCTCCTATAATTCACCCCTCCACTTT	CASGLVGGSSYNSPLHF
TRBD1	TRBJ2-1	-	TRBV27	TGTGCCAGCAGTTTAGGGACAGGGAATGAGCAGTTCTTC	CASSLGTGNEQFF
TRBD2	TRBJ2-3	-	TRBV29-1	TGCAGCTGGGAGGGCGCCCTCACAGATACGCAGTATTTT	CSWEGALTDTQYF
TRBD2	TRBJ2-1	-	TRBV12-5	TGTGCTAGTGGTAATGACAGTTGGACTAGCCAGGAACGGGAGCAGTTCTTC	CASGNDSWTSQEREQFF
-	TRBJ2-7	-	TRBV3-1/TRBV3-2	TGTGCCAGCAGCCAAGAGGGGGGGCAGGCAGCCGAGCAGTACTTC	CASSQEGGQAAEQYF
TRBD1	TRBJ1-6	-	TRBV6-5	TGTGCCAGCAGTTACTCGGGACAGGGCGGTAATTCACCCCTCCACTTT	CASSYSGQGGNSPLHF
-	TRBJ2-2	-	TRBV19	TGTGCCAGTAGTATAGACCCCAGGGAAACCACCGGGGAGCTGTTTTTT	CASSIDPRETTGELFF
-	TRBJ1-2	-	TRBV4-2	TGTGCCAGCAGCCAATACCGGGACATAGCTAACTATGGCTACACCTTC	CASSQYRDIANYGYTF
-	TRBJ2-7	-	TRBV12-3/TRBV12-4	TGTGCCAGTCGGGACAACTCCTACGAGCAGTACTTC	CASRDNSYEQYF
TRBD1	TRBJ2-7	few	TRBV6-1	TGTGCCAGCAGTGACCACGAGCCGGGACAGGCAACGATCTACGAGCAGTACTTC	CASSDHEPGQATIYEQYF
TRBD2	TRBJ2-1	-	TRBV5-4	TGTGCCAGCAGCCCGTATCTAGCGGGAGGTGGTAATGAGCAGTTCTTC	CASSPYLAGGGNEQFF
TRBD1	TRBJ2-7	-	TRBV6-1	TGTGCCAGCAGTGAAGAAGGACAGGGGGCCTACGAGCAGTACTTC	CASSEEGQGAYEQYF
-	TRBJ1-2	-	TRBV3-1/TRBV3-2	TGTGCCAGCAGCCCGCAACGGGGGGGCGAGGGCTACACCTTC	CASSPQRGGEGYTF